This entry lists 8 T cell receptor beta chains sequenced from one sample in a study of identical twins. TCRdb reprocessed the 5' RACE reads via MiXCR and lists one record per CDR3 protein. The table lists 450,000 or so distinct CDR3 sequences, around 14% of them singletons. The same data also contributed to another study, on yellow fever vaccine responses in identical twins.

Sequenced material: CD4+ T cells sorted from blood. The receptors were gathered from a woman between 18 and 30 years old in good health.

This clonotype has only one observation. The chain uses TRBV18 and TRBJ2-3; D is perhaps TRBD2 (6 bases). Germline CDR1 is KGHSH and CDR2 is LQKENI. With 6 bases removed from V and 4 bases from J, the gap between germline ends came to 14 bases. The CDR3 is 14 residues long. CDR3 nucleotides: TGTGCCAGCTCCCAAATCGGAGGGTCAGATACGCAGTATTTT. It is translated as CASSQIGGSDTQYF.

This chain uses TRBV5-1 with TRBJ2-7, with a possible D match to TRBD1 (6 bases). The CDR3 is 16 amino acids. Trimming cost V 0 bases and J 2 bases, with 15 bases left between them. Germline assignment: CDR1 SGHRS and CDR2 YFSETQ. The CDR3 coding sequence is TGCGCCAGCAGCTTGGCCAAGGTGGGACAACCCTACGAGCAGTACTTC. Protein sequence: CASSLAKVGQPYEQYF.

This clonotype was counted a few times. The gene calls are TRBV28 and TRBJ1-6; D may be TRBD1 (5 bases). CDR1 is MDHEN, CDR2 SYDVKM, per germline. The CDR3 runs 14 residues. The germline V and J ends were trimmed by 5 bases and 9 bases, with 14 bases remaining between them. The CDR3 is CASSTTGGRSPLHF. For the CDR3, the DNA is TGTGCCAGCAGTACTACAGGAGGACGTTCACCCCTCCACTTT.

The V gene is TRBV6-2 or TRBV6-3, the J gene TRBJ2-5; 9 nucleotides match TRBD1. The V gene end was trimmed by 6 bases and the J gene end by 5 bases; junction bases not matched to a gene: 10. Germline V CDR1 and CDR2: MNHEY, SVGEGT. CDR3 length: 15 amino acids. Here the CDR3 reads CASSSPGTGRETQYF. CDR3 in DNA: TGTGCCAGCAGCTCCCCAGGGACAGGGAGGGAGACCCAGTACTTC.

V gene TRBV6-2 or TRBV6-3 combines with J gene TRBJ2-3; 7 positions match TRBD2. Germline assignment: CDR1 MNHEY and CDR2 SVGEGT. Trimming took 0 bases from V and 4 from J; bases not matched to a gene: 13. The CDR3 contains 18 residues. CDR3 amino acids: CASSYSTRGGRDSDTQYF. The DNA of the CDR3 is TGTGCCAGCAGTTACTCGACTCGTGGCGGGAGAGATTCAGATACGCAGTATTTT.

The chain carries TRBV20-1 and TRBJ2-7, with 10 bases aligning to TRBD2. CDR3 length: 15 residues. Germline CDR1 and CDR2: DFQATT and SNEGSKA (reference sequence). The V segment lost 2 bases and the J segment 3 bases; nucleotides outside the gene matches: 7. CDR3 residues: CSARSGSSGSYEQYF. The CDR3 nucleotides are TGCAGTGCTAGATCTGGGTCTAGCGGGAGCTACGAGCAGTACTTC.

In this sample, this clonotype turned up a few times. J is TRBJ2-1 and V is TRBV7-9, with TRBD2 identical over 7 bases. This CDR3 has 16 amino acids. V shed 1 base and J 4 bases; nucleotides not matched to a gene: 7. Germline V lookup: CDR1 SEHNR, CDR2 FQNEAQ (reference sequence). Here the CDR3 reads CASSLVASGLYNEQFF. As DNA, the CDR3 is TGTGCCAGCAGCTTAGTGGCTAGCGGACTTTACAATGAGCAGTTCTTC.

This clonotype has only a few counts. The chain recombines TRBV29-1 with TRBJ2-5; a possible D gene is TRBD1 (6 bases). Germline V CDR1 and CDR2: SQVTM, ANQGSEA. The CDR3 has 13 residues. Trimming pared 3 bases from V and 3 bases from J, leaving 11 bases between. The DNA for the CDR3 is TGCAGCGTTGACGAGGGGGTGGAAGAGACCCAGTACTTC. This sequence encodes CSVDEGVEETQYF.